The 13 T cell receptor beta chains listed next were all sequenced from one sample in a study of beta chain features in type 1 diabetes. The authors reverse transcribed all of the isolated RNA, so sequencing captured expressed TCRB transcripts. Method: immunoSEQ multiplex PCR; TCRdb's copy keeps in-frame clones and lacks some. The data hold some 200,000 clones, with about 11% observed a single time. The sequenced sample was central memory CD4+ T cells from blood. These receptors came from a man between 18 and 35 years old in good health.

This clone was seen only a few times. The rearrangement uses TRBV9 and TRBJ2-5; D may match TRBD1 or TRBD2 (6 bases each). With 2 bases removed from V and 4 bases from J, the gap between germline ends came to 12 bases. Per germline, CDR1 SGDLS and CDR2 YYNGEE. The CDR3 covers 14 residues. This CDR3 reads CASSVHPGAETQYF. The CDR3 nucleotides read TGTGCCAGCAGCGTCCACCCGGGGGCAGAGACCCAGTACTTC.

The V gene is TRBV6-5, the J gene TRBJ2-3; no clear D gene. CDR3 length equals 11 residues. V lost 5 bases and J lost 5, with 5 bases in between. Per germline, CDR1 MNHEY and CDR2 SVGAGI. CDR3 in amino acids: CASSQGDTQYF. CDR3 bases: TGTGCCAGCAGTCAAGGAGATACGCAGTATTTT.

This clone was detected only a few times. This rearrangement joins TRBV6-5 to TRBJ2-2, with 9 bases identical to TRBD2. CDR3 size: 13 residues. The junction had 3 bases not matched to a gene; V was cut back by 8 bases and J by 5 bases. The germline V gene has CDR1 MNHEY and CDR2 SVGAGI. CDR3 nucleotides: TGTGCCAGCGGACTAGCGAGTACCGGGGAGCTGTTTTTT. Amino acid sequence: CASGLASTGELFF.

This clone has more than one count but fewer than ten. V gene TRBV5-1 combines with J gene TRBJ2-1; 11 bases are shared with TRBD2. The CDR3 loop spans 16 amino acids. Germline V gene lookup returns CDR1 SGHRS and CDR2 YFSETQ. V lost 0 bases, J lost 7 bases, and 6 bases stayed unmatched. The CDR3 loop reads CASSLARSSGRNEQFF. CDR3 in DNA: TGCGCCAGCAGCTTGGCCAGGTCTAGCGGGAGGAATGAGCAGTTCTTC.

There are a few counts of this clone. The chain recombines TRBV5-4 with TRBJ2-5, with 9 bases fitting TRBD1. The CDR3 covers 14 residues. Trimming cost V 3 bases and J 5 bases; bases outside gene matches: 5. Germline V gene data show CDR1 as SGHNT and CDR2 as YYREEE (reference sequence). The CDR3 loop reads CASSSTGGWETQYF. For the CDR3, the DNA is TGTGCCAGCAGCTCCACAGGGGGCTGGGAGACCCAGTACTTC.

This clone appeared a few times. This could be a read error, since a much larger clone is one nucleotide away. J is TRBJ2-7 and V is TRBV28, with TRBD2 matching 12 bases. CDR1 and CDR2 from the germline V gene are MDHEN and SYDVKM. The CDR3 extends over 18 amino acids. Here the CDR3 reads CACSSPSLWTSGIDEQYF. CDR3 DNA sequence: TGTGCCTGCAGTTCGCCTTCTTTATGGACTAGCGGGATCGACGAGCAGTACTTC. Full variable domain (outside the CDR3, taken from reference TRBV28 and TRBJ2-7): DVKVTQSSRYLVKRTGEKVFLECVQDMDHENMFWYRQDPGLGLRLIYFSYDVKMKEKGDIPEGYSVSREKKERFSLILESASTNQTSMYLCACSSPSLWTSGIDEQYFGPGTRLTVT.

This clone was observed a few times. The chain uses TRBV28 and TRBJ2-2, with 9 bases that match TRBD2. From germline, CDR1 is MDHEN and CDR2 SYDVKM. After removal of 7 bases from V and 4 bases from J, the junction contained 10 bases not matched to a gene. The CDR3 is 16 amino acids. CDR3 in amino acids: CASTAAGGFATGELFF. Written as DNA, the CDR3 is TGTGCCAGCACCGCAGCGGGAGGCTTTGCCACCGGGGAGCTGTTTTTT.

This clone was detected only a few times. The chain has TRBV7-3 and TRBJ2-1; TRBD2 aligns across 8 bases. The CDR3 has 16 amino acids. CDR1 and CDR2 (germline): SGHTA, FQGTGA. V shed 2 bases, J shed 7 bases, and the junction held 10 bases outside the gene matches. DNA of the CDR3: TGTGCCAGCAGCTTAGGTGGGGATAGCGGGATAAATGAGCAGTTCTTC. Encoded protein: CASSLGGDSGINEQFF.

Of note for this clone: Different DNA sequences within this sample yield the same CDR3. CDR3 protein: CASSYESNTEAFF. The CDR3 DNA reads TGTGCCAGCAGTTACGAGTCGAACACTGAAGCTTTCTTT. The chain uses TRBV6-5 and TRBJ1-1; D gene ambiguous. V dropped 2 bases and J dropped 1 base, with 5 bases sitting between them. CDR3 length: 13 amino acids. From germline, CDR1 is MNHEY and CDR2 SVGAGI.

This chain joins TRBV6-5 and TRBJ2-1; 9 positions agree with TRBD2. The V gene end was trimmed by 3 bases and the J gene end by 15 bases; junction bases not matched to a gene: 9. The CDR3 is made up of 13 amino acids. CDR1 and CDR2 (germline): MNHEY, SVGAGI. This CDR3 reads CASSYSLAGKPFF. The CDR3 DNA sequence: TGTGCCAGCAGTTATTCGCTAGCGGGAAAACCGTTCTTC.

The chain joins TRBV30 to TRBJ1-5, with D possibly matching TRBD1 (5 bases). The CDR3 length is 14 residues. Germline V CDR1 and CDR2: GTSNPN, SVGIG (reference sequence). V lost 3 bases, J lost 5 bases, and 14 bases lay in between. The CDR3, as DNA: TGTGCCTGGAGCAGGAAGGGAGGGGATCAGCCCCAGCATTTT. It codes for CAWSRKGGDQPQHF. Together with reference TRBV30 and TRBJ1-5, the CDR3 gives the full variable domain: SQTIHQWPATLVQPVGSPLSLECTVEGTSNPNLYWYRQAAGRGLQLLFYSVGIGQISSEVPQNLSASRPQDRQFILSSKKLLLSDSGFYLCAWSRKGGDQPQHFGDGTRLSIL.

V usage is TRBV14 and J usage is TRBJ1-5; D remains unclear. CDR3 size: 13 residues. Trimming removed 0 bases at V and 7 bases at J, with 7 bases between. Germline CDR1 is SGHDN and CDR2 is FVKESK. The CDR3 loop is CASSQERGQPQHF. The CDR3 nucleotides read TGTGCCAGCAGCCAAGAGCGTGGGCAGCCCCAGCATTTT.

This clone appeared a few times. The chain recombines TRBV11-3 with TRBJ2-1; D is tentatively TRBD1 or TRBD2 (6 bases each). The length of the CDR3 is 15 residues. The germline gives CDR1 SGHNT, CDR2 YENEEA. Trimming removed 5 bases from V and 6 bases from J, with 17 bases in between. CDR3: CASSPRGTRANEQFF. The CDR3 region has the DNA TGTGCCAGCAGCCCGAGGGGGACTCGGGCCAATGAGCAGTTCTTC.